This T cell receptor beta chain was sequenced during a study of blood T cells in healthy people across ages. The junction had 12 bases not matched to a gene; V was cut back by 4 bases and J by 7 bases. CDR1 is SGDLS and CDR2 is YYNGEE in the germline V gene. The CDR3 loop spans 15 amino acids. Primers used in a second PCR of roughly 7 to 12 cycles were a sample-barcoded 5' primer and a J-beta primer mix. Using its own MiXCR run on the 5' RACE reads, TCRdb lists one record per CDR3 protein. The repertoire has about 1.1 million distinct CDR3 sequences, less than 45% of them found once; the top ten carry around 13%.

The material sequenced was blood. This receptor was taken from a man aged 18 to 30 in good health. The J gene is TRBJ2-7, the V gene TRBV9; 9 bases align to TRBD1. CDR3 sequence reads: CASSFSPGQGDEQYF. As DNA, the CDR3 is TGTGCCAGCAGCTTCAGCCCGGGACAGGGAGATGAGCAGTACTTC.